Each of the 9 T cell receptor beta chains below was sequenced from the same sample in a study of T cell changes during pregnancy in multiple sclerosis (dated by TCRdb to the late 2010s). The library was made by the immunoSEQ multiplex PCR assay. TCRdb stores this immuneACCESS table with in-frame sequences only. Part of the clones is absent; in the studies checked, under half of the shortfall reflects unresolved V genes, and no reason is known for the rest. The sample profile shows fewer than 110,000 clones; roughly nine tenths of them were found once. The ten largest clones take up about 0.9% of the sample. The source was peripheral blood, collected after pregnancy. Receptors were obtained from a female donor with multiple sclerosis, enrolled in a pregnancy study.

The chain joins TRBV18 to TRBJ2-1, with D maybe TRBD2 (5 bases). CDR1 is KGHSH, CDR2 LQKENI, per germline. The CDR3 consists of 15 residues. The germline V and J ends were trimmed by 2 bases and 9 bases, with 17 bases remaining between them. The chain's CDR3 is CASSPEPSTGTEQFF. The CDR3 region has the DNA TGTGCCAGCTCACCAGAACCCAGCACGGGAACTGAGCAGTTCTTC.

The rearrangement uses TRBV2 and TRBJ2-7; no definite D call. The CDR3 length is 15 residues. In germline, CDR1 is SNHLY, CDR2 FYNNEI. V was clipped by 6 bases and J by 1 base, with 16 bases between them. CDR3 coding DNA: TGTGCCAGCAGCGGCGACACCTGGATGTCCTACGAGCAGTACTTC. Protein: CASSGDTWMSYEQYF.

The chain is built from TRBV19 and TRBJ2-1; 10 bases map to TRBD1. Germline CDR1 reads LNHDA; CDR2 reads SQIVND (reference sequence). The CDR3 length is 15 residues. V shed 6 bases, J shed 4 bases, and the junction held 6 bases outside the gene matches. The CDR3 DNA reads TGTGCCAGTAGGATGGGGACAGGGGAATACAATGAGCAGTTCTTC. Translating gives CASRMGTGEYNEQFF.

The J gene is TRBJ2-7, the V gene TRBV6-5; 8 bases align to TRBD1. Germline-derived CDR1 and CDR2 are MNHEY and SVGAGI. V lost 5 bases, J lost 3 bases, and 6 bases stayed unmatched. The CDR3 sequence is 14 residues long. DNA for the CDR3: TGTGCCAGCAGTAGACAGGGGTCATACTACGAGCAGTACTTC. Translating gives CASSRQGSYYEQYF.

The chain is built from TRBV15 and TRBJ1-5; no clear D. The V end was cut by 4 bases, the J end by 0 bases, with 13 bases between. The germline gives CDR1 LNHNV, CDR2 YYDKDF (reference sequence). The CDR3 has 16 amino acids. CDR3 DNA sequence: TGTGCCACCAGCACTCCAAACAGTTATAGCAATCAGCCCCAGCATTTT. It specifies CATSTPNSYSNQPQHF.

This sequence joins TRBV5-1 and TRBJ2-7; 9 positions agree with TRBD1. J was trimmed by 5 bases and V by 5 bases; bases with no gene match: 11. The CDR3 runs 15 residues. Per the germline V gene, CDR1 is SGHRS and CDR2 is YFSETQ. Written as DNA, the CDR3 is TGCGCCAGCAGGCTCCCGGGACAGGGAGTCGACGAGCAGTACTTC. Amino acids: CASRLPGQGVDEQYF.

The gene calls are TRBV4-1 and TRBJ2-1; no clear D. V was clipped by 3 bases and J by 7 bases, with 13 bases between them. CDR3 size: 14 residues. CDR1 is MGHRA, CDR2 YSYEKL, per germline. CDR3 in DNA: TGCGCCAGCAGCCACGCACCAGATTTAAATGAGCAGTTCTTC. Translated, it gives CASSHAPDLNEQFF.

The chain uses TRBV18 and TRBJ1-2; D possibly corresponds to TRBD1 (5 bases). The V gene lost 4 bases and the J gene lost 13 bases, with 22 bases spanning the gap. The CDR3 extends over 14 amino acids. Germline V gene lookup returns CDR1 KGHSH and CDR2 LQKENI. CDR3 nucleotide sequence: TGTGCCAGCTCACGTACCGGTTCAGGGCAACTCCCCACCTTC. The encoded protein is CASSRTGSGQLPTF. Full variable domain (missing parts from reference TRBV18 and TRBJ1-2): NAGVMQNPRHLVRRRGQEARLRCSPMKGHSHVYWYRQLPEEGLKFMVYLQKENIIDESGMPKERFSAEFPKEGPSILRIQQVVRGDSAAYFCASSRTGSGQLPTFGSGTRLTVV.

The genes are TRBV2 and TRBJ1-1, with D unclear. Trimming removed 4 bases at V and 3 bases at J, with 18 bases between. The CDR3 is made up of 16 amino acids. Germline assignment: CDR1 SNHLY and CDR2 FYNNEI. CDR3 DNA sequence: TGTGCCAGCAGTGCCCGGGTTAGGAGTTGGGACACTGAAGCTTTCTTT. Protein: CASSARVRSWDTEAFF.